Sequencing of this TCR beta chain was carried out in a study of technical replicates of blood from several donors. The trim removed 3 bases at V and 3 bases at J, leaving 3 bases unmatched. This CDR3 is 16 amino acids long. Germline V CDR1 and CDR2: SGHNT, YENEEA. TCRdb's table, derived via immunoSEQ multiplex PCR, lists solely in-frame clones and lacks some. The sample consists of more than 80,000 clones, around 95% of them appearing once. Material for sequencing was T cells isolated from PBMCs. The TCR sequence derives from a human donor in good health. The chain has TRBV11-3 and TRBJ2-3; TRBD2 aligns across 13 bases. This chain's CDR3 is CASSLRLAGGTDTQYF. CDR3 nucleotide sequence: TGTGCCAGCAGCTTGAGACTAGCGGGGGGAACAGATACGCAGTATTTT.